This T cell receptor beta chain was recorded in a study of OX40 agonist ivuxolimab in advanced cancers. Overall study context: Antecedent anti-PD-1, anti-PD-L1 or anti-CTLA-4 therapy was permissible, with around 41% having received some. Study-level results: CD8+ T cells (on average) carried more expanded clones than CD4+ T cells. CD4+ and CD8+ T cells in blood underwent clonal expansion by week 6 at 0.1 to 3.0 mg/kg.

This clone was detected a few times. The antigen remains undetermined. Some clones are missing from TCRdb's copy, which holds only in-frame ones; the method was immunoSEQ multiplex PCR. The sample holds 67,000 or so clones; about 85% are singletons and the top ten take about 1%. The CDR3 has 14 residues. CDR1 is SEHNR and CDR2 is FQNEAQ in the germline V gene (reference sequence). With 5 bases removed from V and 2 bases from J, the gap between germline ends came to 10 bases. The gene calls are TRBV7-9 and TRBJ2-1, with D maybe TRBD2 (5 bases). Source: CD4+ or CD8+ T cells sorted from blood, taken in a trial of the OX40 agonist ivuxolimab. The clonotype comes from an adult with an advanced solid tumor such as melanoma, head and neck, liver or kidney cancer. The CDR3 region has the DNA TGTGCCAGCAGCCCTAGCATCGCCTACAATGAGCAGTTCTTC. The encoded protein is CASSPSIAYNEQFF.